The rows below give T cell receptor beta chains drawn from one sample of a study of blood T cell repertoires in COVID-19. The method was immunoSEQ multiplex PCR; TCRdb's version includes in-frame clones alone and lacks a portion of them. The table has around 220,000 clones, 86% seen once. The sample comprised peripheral blood. These receptors were collected from a woman in her forties or fifties with acute or convalescent COVID-19. Both conserved end residues are part of each CDR3. D genes are given only for firm matches.

D	V	J	DNA	CDR3
TRBD2	TRBV19	TRBJ2-1	TGTGCCAGTAGTGGGACTAGCGGTGGAGGGCGAGGGGAGCAGTTCTTC	CASSGTSGGGRGEQFF
TRBD1	TRBV27	TRBJ2-7	TGTGCCAGCGGCTGGACAGGGTCAGACGAGCAGTACTTC	CASGWTGSDEQYF
-	TRBV24-1	TRBJ1-2	TGTGCCACCAGTGACCCCGGGATTGTAGAGGAGGGAGTAAGTGGCTACACCTTC	CATSDPGIVEEGVSGYTF
-	TRBV5-8	TRBJ2-7	TGTGCCAGCAGCTTGGCCGTCGGGACCTACGAGCAGTACTTC	CASSLAVGTYEQYF
-	TRBV20-1	TRBJ2-1	TGCAGTGCTAGTAAAGGCGGATTAAACAATGAGCAGTTCTTC	CSASKGGLNNEQFF
-	TRBV9	TRBJ2-1	TGTGCCAGCAGCTTACACATTAACAATGAGCAGTTCTTC	CASSLHINNEQFF
TRBD1	TRBV9	TRBJ2-6	TGTGCCAGCAGCTACCCGGACAGGGCTGCTGGGGCCAACGTCCTGACTTTC	CASSYPDRAAGANVLTF
TRBD1	TRBV5-4	TRBJ2-5	TGTGCCAGCAGCTTACAGGGGAAAGAGACCCAGTACTTC	CASSLQGKETQYF
TRBD2	TRBV7-2	TRBJ2-2	TGTGCCAGCAGCTTAGCGTGGACTAGCGGGACCGGGGAGCTGTTTTTT	CASSLAWTSGTGELFF
-	TRBV7-8	TRBJ1-2	TGTGCCAGCAGCCTTCACAGGTCTGGCGGCTACACCTTC	CASSLHRSGGYTF
TRBD1	TRBV5-1	TRBJ1-4	TGCGCCAGCAGCTTGAGGGGGCCGGGGGAAAAACTGTTTTTT	CASSLRGPGEKLFF
-	TRBV7-2	TRBJ1-6	TGTGCCAGCAGCTTATATCAGGGGCAGGTTGATTTTCGGCCCCTCCACTTT	CASSLYQGQVDFRPLHF
-	TRBV20-1	TRBJ1-1	TGCAGTGCCACCCCTCAGATTGAAGCTTTCTTT	CSATPQIEAFF